The T cell receptor (beta chain) described here comes from a study of shared clonotypes between healthy human individuals (dated by TCRdb to 2020 to 2021). As for the study more broadly: A couple of women and a few men aged 18 to 49 years were included in the cohort. For each donor, CD4 naive and CD4 memory were each run on three plates, CD8 naive on two plates, and CD8 memory on one plate. Blood TCR repertoires of a handful of healthy adults were deeply sequenced to estimate repertoire size and the extent of clonotype sharing between individuals. Different laboratories and diverse techniques were used to prepare libraries and sequence TCR repertoires, to increase sequencing depth and limit assay-specific biases. Per donor, leukapheresis produced somewhere between about 0.94 and 8.9 billion PBMCs.

Remarks on this clone: There is no known antigen for this receptor. No per-base quality is available; no much larger clone lies one base away.

Healthy HIV-negative adults with no recently reported acute infections or vaccinations were included as donors. All donors were Caucasian adults living in Nashville, Tennessee, USA. CD4+ T cells were enriched by magnetic negative selection, after which naive cells were positively selected on CD45RA and the negative fraction was taken as the memory subset. After blood collection by leukapheresis, PBMCs were isolated using Ficoll-Histopaque density gradient centrifugation and then cryopreserved in the vapor phase of liquid nitrogen. Purity and quantity of every magnetically sorted T cell population were checked by analytical flow cytometry. Genomic DNA was isolated from each sorted fraction and quantified by UV absorbance on a Nanodrop 2000c. Using the deep immunoSEQ assay, multiplex PCR amplified TCR CDR3 regions from genomic DNA. Extracted genomic DNA from each cell subset was distributed evenly across all wells of several immunoSEQ 96-well plates, and each plate was treated as a replicate. For sorted subsets, roughly 200 ng of genomic DNA, equivalent to roughly 30,000 T cell genomes, went into each replicate PCR. Purified libraries were measured with a Qubit 3.0 fluorometer, size-checked on a Bioanalyzer 2100, and measured again with the KAPA Library Quantification kit. Every immunoSEQ 96-well plate was sequenced on a separate single-read 150-cycle Illumina NextSeq 550 flow cell. As for the original processing: The immunoSEQ output contained only junctional sequences without quality scores, so filtering could not match that applied to full-length reads. To assign V/J genes and CDR3, sequences were annotated against IMGT germline references using PyIR, a Python wrapper for IgBLAST v1.9. Reads with weak V/J assignments (E-value above 1e-6), missing CDR3, stop codons, out-of-frame junctions, or ambiguous translated residues were removed. A V3J clonotype was defined by an identical inferred V gene, J gene, and CDR3 amino acid sequence. Percentage overlap between repertoires was calculated by dividing the number of shared unique clonotypes by the size of the smaller repertoire. Richness of each repertoire was evaluated using RTK rarefaction, the Chao1 estimator, and Recon v2.1 estimates of unobserved clonotypes. Generation probabilities were computed with OLGA for all TCRbeta clonotypes obtained by the gDNA method from several donors. TCRdb mirrors the immuneACCESS table, restricted to in-frame sequences. Some clones are absent from its copies; in checked studies, under half trace to an unresolved V gene, and the reason for the others is unknown. V and J calls and clone size are those listed in that table; D and trimming were worked out from the DNA. Present in this sample are fewer than 1.4 million clones, around three quarters of which were seen just once. 0.6% to 0.7% of the sample lies in the top ten.

CDR1 SGHNT and CDR2 YYREEE were looked up in the germline V gene (reference sequence). The junction carries 10 bases between V and J, which are trimmed by 1 base and 3 bases respectively. The CDR3 has 15 amino acids, counting the end cysteine and phenylalanine. Only the CDR3 DNA stays, 45 bases, in frame from base 1. Overall study outcomes, separate from this receptor: Sampling was limited to blood, and TCR repertoires in tissue likely differ from TCR repertoires in blood. Incomplete sequencing was indicated by rarefaction of sorted-subset datasets, despite the large sequencing depth. Naive subsets generally had larger estimated clonotype richness than memory subsets. Based on pairwise subsampling, the degree of clonotype sharing among donors was expected to be affected by sequencing depth. Compared with non-shared clonotypes, clonotypes shared by all four sorted-subset donors had higher generation probabilities. Because the study included only a small number of donors, the genetic and exposure-history diversity represented was limited. Sharing across several donors was observed for about 5% of naive CD4, less than 4% of naive CD8, over 2% of memory CD4, and roughly 0.4% of memory CD8 clonotypes.

The receptor was derived from a man in his late teens or twenties in good health. Some clones in this sample may be carry-over from other donors' samples. The rearranged chain carries TRBV5-4 and TRBJ1-4, with TRBD1 tentatively as D gene (5 bases match). The sample was memory CD4+ T cells from PBMCs. Explained via the paper, the cell subset or site label denotes: CD45RA-negative fraction. CDR3 protein: CASSLSGRANEKLFF. The nucleotide sequence is given as TGTGCCAGCAGCTTGTCAGGGAGGGCTAATGAAAAACTGTTTTTT.